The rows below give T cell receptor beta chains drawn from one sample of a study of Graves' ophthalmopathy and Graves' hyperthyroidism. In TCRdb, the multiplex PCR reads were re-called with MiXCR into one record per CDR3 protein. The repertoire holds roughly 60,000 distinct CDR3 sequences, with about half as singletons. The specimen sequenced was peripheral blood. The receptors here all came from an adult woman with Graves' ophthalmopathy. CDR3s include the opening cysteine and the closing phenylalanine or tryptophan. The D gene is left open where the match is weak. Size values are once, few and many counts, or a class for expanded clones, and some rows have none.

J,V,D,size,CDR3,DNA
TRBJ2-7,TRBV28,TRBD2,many,CASRGVPGLAGYF,TGTGCCAGCAGGGGGGTTCCGGGACTAGCAGGGTACTTC
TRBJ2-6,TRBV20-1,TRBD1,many,CSAAGTGTGANVLTF,TGCAGTGCGGCCGGGACAGGGACTGGGGCCAACGTCCTGACTTTC
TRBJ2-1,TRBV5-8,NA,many,CASSQGGASSYNEQFF,TGTGCCAGCAGCCAGGGGGGAGCGAGCTCCTACAATGAGCAGTTCTTC
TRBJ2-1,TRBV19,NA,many,CASSHRTGRGNEQFF,TGTGCCAGTAGTCACCGGACAGGGAGGGGCAATGAGCAGTTCTTC
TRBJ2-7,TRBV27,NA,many,CASSLDSSYEQYF,TGTGCCAGCAGTTTGGACAGTTCCTACGAGCAGTACTTC
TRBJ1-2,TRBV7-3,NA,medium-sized,CATYGGYGYTF,TGTGCCACCTACGGGGGCTATGGCTACACCTTC
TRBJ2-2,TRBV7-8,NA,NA,CASSPRVGELFF,TGTGCCAGCAGTCCAAGGGTCGGGGAGCTGTTTTTT
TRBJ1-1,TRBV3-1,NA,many,CASSQEWSEAFF,TGTGCCAGCAGCCAAGAATGGTCTGAAGCTTTCTTT
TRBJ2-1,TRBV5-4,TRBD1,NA,CASSQDIGTGGNEQLF,TGTGCCAGCAGCCAAGATATAGGGACAGGGGGCAATGAGCAGCTCTTC
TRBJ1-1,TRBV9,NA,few,CASSVGPGDGAFF,TGTGCCAGCAGCGTAGGTCCAGGGGATGGGGCTTTCTTT
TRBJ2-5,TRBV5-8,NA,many,CASSWGHSQETQYF,TGTGCCAGCAGTTGGGGACATTCTCAAGAGACCCAGTACTTC
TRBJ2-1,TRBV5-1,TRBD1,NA,CAGSPETGSVNEQFF,TGCGCCGGCAGCCCCGAGACAGGGTCGGTCAATGAGCAGTTCTTC
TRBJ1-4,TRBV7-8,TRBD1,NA,CASSLDRAAYNEKLFF,TGTGCCAGCAGCTTGGACAGGGCGGCCTACAATGAAAAACTGTTTTTT
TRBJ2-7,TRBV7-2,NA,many,CASSSQGGSYEQYF,TGTGCCAGCAGCTCGCAGGGGGGCTCCTACGAGCAGTACTTC
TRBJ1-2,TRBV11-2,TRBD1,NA,CASSLEGRGRSINYGYTF,TGTGCCAGCAGCTTAGAGGGGAGGGGGCGGTCGATTAACTATGGCTACACCTTC
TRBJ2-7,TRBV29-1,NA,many,CSVTGSSYEQYF,TGCAGCGTTACGGGTTCCTCCTACGAGCAGTACTTC
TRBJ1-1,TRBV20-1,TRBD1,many,CSVEGARYTEAFF,TGCAGTGTCGAGGGGGCGAGGTACACTGAAGCTTTCTTT
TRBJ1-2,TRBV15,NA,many,CATSRGASGGNYGYTF,TGTGCCACCAGCAGAGGAGCTTCGGGGGGGAACTATGGCTACACCTTC
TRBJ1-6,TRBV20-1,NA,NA,CSARDPGRTNSPLHF,TGCAGTGCTAGAGATCCAGGTCGCACAAATTCACCCCTCCACTTT
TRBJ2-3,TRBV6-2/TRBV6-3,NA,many,CASDDSTRYTQYF,TGTGCCAGCGATGACTCCACGCGTTATACGCAGTATTTT
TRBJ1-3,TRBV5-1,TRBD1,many,CASSLGATGRSGNTIYF,TGCGCCAGCAGCTTGGGGGCGACAGGGCGCTCTGGAAACACCATATATTTT
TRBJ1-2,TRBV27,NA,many,CASSLRGVYGYTF,TGTGCCAGCAGTCTAAGGGGGGTCTATGGCTACACCTTC
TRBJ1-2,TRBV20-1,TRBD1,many,CSAIRQGRDYGYTF,TGCAGTGCTATCCGACAGGGACGGGACTATGGCTACACCTTC
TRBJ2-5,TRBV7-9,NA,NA,CACSSLETQYF,TGTGCCTGCAGCTCCCTAGAGACCCAATACTTC
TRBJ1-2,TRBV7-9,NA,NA,CASSQRGGYTF,TGTGCCAGCAGCCAGAGGGGTGGCTACACCTTC
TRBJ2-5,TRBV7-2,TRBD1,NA,CASSLAGTGDETQYF,TGTGCCAGCAGCTTAGCCGGGACAGGGGACGAGACCCAGTACTTC
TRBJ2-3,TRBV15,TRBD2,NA,CATSRQKGTSGTGTDTQYF,TGTGCCACCAGCAGACAGAAAGGGACTAGCGGGACCGGCACAGATACGCAGTATTTT
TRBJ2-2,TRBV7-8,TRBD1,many,CASSPLFPGQGLSGELFF,TGTGCCAGCAGCCCACTCTTTCCGGGACAGGGGTTATCCGGGGAGCTGTTTTTT
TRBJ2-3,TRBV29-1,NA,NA,CSADRDTTDTQYF,TGCAGCGCCGACCGGGACACGACAGATACGCAGTATTTT
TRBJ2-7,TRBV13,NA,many,CASSLGRDYEQYF,TGTGCCAGCAGCTTAGGCAGGGATTACGAGCAGTACTTC
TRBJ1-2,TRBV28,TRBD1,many,CASRVPGQGSYGYTF,TGTGCCAGCAGAGTCCCGGGACAGGGGAGCTATGGCTACACCTTC
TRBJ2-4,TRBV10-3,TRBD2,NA,CATSAGGLDIQYF,TGTGCCACTAGTGCGGGGGGTTTGGACATTCAGTACTTC
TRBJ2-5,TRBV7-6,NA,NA,CTSSTGPAKTQYF,TGTACCAGCAGCACGGGACCTGCGAAGACCCAGTACTTC
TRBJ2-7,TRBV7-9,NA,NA,CASRLDRDYSCELYF,TGTGCCAGCAGGTTAGACAGGGACTACTCCTGCGAGCTGTACTTC
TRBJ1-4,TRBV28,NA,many,CASTVGVYEKLFF,TGTGCCAGCACGGTGGGGGTGTACGAAAAACTGTTTTTT
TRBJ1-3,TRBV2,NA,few,CARANSGNTIYF,TGTGCCAGGGCTAACTCTGGAAACACCATATATTTT
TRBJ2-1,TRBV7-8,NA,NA,CASSPTWRSYNEQFF,TGTGCCAGCAGCCCCACTTGGCGTTCCTACAATGAGCAGTTCTTC
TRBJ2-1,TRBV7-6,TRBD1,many,CASAGTALLNEQFF,TGTGCCAGCGCCGGGACAGCCCTCCTAAATGAGCAGTTCTTC
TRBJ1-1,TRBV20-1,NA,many,CSGGTNTEAFF,TGCAGTGGAGGGACGAACACTGAAGCTTTCTTT
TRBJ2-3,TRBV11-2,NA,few,CASIPLRGKGDSTDTQYF,TGTGCCAGCATCCCACTGAGGGGGAAAGGCGACAGCACAGATACGCAGTATTTT
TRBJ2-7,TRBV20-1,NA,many,CSARDVRVRYYEQYF,TGCAGTGCTAGAGATGTACGGGTTAGGTACTACGAGCAGTACTTC
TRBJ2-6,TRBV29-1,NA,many,CSVAGGGAGANVLTF,TGCAGCGTTGCAGGGGGGGGCGCTGGGGCCAACGTCCTGACTTTC